The present entry profiles one T cell receptor (beta chain) with its context. Its specificity is not known. The sample comes from a study of blood T cells in healthy people across ages. Together with a sample-barcoded 5' primer, a J-beta primer mix was included in a second PCR lasting 7 to 11 cycles. TCRdb used MiXCR to reprocess the 5' RACE reads, holding one entry per CDR3 protein. The data show 700,000 to 850,000 distinct CDR3 sequences, with roughly 53% seen just once and around 40% held by the top ten. Peripheral blood, around 10 milliliters per donor, was collected. The study's findings and limits: While age rose, TCR beta diversity per million T cells dropped in a roughly linear way.

The length of the CDR3 is 13 residues. Deletions cut 9 bases from V and 9 bases from J, with 18 bases between. Germline CDR1 is MNHNY and CDR2 is SVGAGI (reference sequence). The genes are TRBV6-6 and TRBJ2-1; D possibly corresponds to TRBD2 (6 bases). The sequence was obtained from a man older than 75 in good health. Sequencing was done on a sample of blood. Here the CDR3 reads CASRRASTGEQFF. DNA of the CDR3: TGTGCCAGTCGGAGGGCCAGTACGGGTGAGCAGTTCTTC.